The T cell receptor (beta chain) described here comes from a study of shared clonotypes between healthy human individuals. Study-level results: Memory subsets generally showed lower estimated richness than naive subsets.

V lost 5 bases and J lost 6; bases outside the gene matches: 14. The germline V gene encodes CDR1 MGHRA and CDR2 YSYEKL. The CDR3 loop spans 17 amino acids. For each subset, genomic DNA was distributed in equal portions over several immunoSEQ plates. Original processing methods: Filtering of immunoSEQ junctional sequences could not match full-length read filtering. Only in-frame clones appear in the TCRdb table, and some are missing; sequencing was by immunoSEQ multiplex PCR. The V and J calls and the clone size are those of that table, but D and trimming were determined from the DNA. The sample contains approximately 640,000 clones, less than 95% of which appear only once. This clone was observed a single time. Its target is unknown.

Input material: memory CD8+ T cells from PBMCs. The subset was: CD45RO+ cells pooled with CCR7-negative TemRA cells. The receptor comes from a man between 18 and 35 years old in good health. Some clones in this sample may be carry-over from other donors' samples. V and J are TRBV4-1 and TRBJ2-3; 10 bases align to TRBD2. The CDR3 loop reads CASSVGSLAGVVDTQYF. CDR3 coding DNA: TGCGCCAGCAGCGTCGGTAGTCTAGCGGGAGTAGTTGATACGCAGTATTTT.